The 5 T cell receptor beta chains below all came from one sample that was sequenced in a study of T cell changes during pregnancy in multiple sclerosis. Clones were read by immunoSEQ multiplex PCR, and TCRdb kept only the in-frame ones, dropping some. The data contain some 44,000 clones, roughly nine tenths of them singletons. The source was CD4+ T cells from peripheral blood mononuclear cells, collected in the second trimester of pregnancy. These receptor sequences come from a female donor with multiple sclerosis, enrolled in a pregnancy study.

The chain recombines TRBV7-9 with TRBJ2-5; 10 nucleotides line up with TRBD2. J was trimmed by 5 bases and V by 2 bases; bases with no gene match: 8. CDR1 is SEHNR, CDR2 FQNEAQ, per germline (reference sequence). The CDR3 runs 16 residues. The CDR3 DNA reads TGTGCCAGCAGCTTAAGAAAGCCTAGCGGGAGTGAGACCCAGTACTTC. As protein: CASSLRKPSGSETQYF.

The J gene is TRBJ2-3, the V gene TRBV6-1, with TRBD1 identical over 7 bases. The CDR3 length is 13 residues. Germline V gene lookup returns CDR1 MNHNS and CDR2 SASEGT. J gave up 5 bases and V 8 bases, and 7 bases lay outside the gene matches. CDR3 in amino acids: CASGDSWKDTQYF. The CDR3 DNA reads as TGTGCCAGCGGGGACAGCTGGAAAGATACGCAGTATTTT.

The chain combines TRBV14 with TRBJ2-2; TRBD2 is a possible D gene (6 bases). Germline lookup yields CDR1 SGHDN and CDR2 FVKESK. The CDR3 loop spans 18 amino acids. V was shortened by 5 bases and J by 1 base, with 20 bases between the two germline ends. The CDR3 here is CASSYSTGTSWNTGELFF. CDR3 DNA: TGTGCCAGCAGCTACAGCACCGGGACTTCATGGAACACCGGGGAGCTGTTTTTT. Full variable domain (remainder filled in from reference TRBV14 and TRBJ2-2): EAGVTQFPSHSVIEKGQTVTLRCDPISGHDNLYWYRRVMGKEIKFLLHFVKESKQDESGMPNNRFLAERTGGTYSTLKVQPAELEDSGVYFCASSYSTGTSWNTGELFFGEGSRLTVL.

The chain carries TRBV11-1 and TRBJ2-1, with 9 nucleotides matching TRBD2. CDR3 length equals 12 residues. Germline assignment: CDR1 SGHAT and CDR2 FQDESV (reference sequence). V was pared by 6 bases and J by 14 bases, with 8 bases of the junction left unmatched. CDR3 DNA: TGTGCCAGCAGTCAACCCGGGACTAGCAAGTTCTTC. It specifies CASSQPGTSKFF.

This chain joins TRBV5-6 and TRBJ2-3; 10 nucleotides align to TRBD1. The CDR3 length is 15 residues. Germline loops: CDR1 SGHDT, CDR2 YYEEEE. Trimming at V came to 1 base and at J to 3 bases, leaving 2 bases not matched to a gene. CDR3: CASSLRTGGTDTQYF. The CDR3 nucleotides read TGTGCCAGCAGCTTGCGGACAGGGGGGACAGATACGCAGTATTTT.